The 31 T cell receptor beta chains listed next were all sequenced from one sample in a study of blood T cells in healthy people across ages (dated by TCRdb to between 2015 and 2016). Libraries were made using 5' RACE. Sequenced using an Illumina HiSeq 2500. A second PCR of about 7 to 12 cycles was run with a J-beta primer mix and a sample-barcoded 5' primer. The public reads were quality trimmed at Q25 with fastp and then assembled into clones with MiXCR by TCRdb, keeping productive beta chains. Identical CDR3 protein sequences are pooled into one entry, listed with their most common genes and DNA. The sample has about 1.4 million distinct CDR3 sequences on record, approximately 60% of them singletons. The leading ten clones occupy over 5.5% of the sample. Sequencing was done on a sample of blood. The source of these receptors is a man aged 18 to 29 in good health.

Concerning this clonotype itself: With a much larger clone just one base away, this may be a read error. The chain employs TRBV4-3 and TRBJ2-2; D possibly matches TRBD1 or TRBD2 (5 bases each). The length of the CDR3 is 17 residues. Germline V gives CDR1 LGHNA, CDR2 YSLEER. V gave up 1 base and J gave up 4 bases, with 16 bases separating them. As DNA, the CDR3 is TGCGCCAGCAGCCAAGGTCTGGGGGATCTGTGCACCGGGGAGCTGTTTTTT. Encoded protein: CASSQGLGDLCTGELFF.

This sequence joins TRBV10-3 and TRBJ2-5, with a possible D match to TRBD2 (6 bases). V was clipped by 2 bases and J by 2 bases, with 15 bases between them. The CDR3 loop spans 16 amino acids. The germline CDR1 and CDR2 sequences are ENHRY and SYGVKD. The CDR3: CAISEPGGGLQETQYF. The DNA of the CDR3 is TGTGCCATCAGTGAGCCCGGCGGAGGGTTGCAAGAGACCCAGTACTTC.

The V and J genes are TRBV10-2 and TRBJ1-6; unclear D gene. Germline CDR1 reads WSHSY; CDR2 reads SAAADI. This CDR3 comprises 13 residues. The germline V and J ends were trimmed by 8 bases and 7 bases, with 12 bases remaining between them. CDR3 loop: CASRAELNSPLHF. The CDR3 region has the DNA TGCGCCAGCCGGGCGGAGTTAAATTCACCCCTCCACTTT.

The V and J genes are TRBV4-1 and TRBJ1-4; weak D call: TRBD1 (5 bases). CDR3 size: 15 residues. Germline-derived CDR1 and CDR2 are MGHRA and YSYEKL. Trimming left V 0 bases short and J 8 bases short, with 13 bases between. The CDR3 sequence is CASSQDRQGLEKLFF. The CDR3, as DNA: TGCGCCAGCAGCCAAGATCGCCAGGGTCTCGAAAAACTGTTTTTT.

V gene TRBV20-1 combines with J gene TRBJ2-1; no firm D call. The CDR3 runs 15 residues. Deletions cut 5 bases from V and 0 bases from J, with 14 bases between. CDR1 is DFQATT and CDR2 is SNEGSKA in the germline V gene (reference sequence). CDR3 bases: TGCAGTGCTCGAGGCCTAATGAGCTCCTACAATGAGCAGTTCTTC. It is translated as CSARGLMSSYNEQFF.

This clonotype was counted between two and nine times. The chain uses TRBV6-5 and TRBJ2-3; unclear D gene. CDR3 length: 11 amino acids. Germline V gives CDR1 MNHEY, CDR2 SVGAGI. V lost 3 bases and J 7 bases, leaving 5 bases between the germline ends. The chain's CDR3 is CASSYGYTQYF. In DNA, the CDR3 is TGTGCCAGCAGTTATGGGTATACGCAGTATTTT.

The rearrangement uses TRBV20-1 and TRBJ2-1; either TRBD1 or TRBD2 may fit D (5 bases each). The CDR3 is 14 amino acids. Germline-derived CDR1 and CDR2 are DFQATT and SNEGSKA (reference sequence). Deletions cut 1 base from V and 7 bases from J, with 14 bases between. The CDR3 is CSARAGRLQNEQFF. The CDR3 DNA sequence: TGCAGTGCTAGAGCGGGACGCCTCCAAAATGAGCAGTTCTTC.

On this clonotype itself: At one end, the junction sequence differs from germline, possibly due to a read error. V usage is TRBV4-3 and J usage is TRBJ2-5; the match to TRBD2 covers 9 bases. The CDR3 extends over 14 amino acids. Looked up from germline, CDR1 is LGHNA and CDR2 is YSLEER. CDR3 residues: CASSQGLADETQYF. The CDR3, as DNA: TGCGCCAGCAGCCAGGGACTAGCTGACGAGACCCAGTACTTT.

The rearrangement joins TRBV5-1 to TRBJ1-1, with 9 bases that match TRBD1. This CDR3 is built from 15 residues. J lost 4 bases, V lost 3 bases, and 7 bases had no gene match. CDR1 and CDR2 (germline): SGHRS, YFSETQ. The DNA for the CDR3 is TGCGCCAGCAGCTCCTCGACAGGGGGAGGCACTGAAGCTTTCTTT. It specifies CASSSSTGGGTEAFF.

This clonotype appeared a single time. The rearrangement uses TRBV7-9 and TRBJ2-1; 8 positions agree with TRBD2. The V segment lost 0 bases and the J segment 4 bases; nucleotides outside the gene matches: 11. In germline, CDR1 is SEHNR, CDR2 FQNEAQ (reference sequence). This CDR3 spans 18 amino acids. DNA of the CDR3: TGTGCCAGCAGCTTAGCGCGGGATAGCGGGAATACTTACAATGAGCAGTTCTTC. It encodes CASSLARDSGNTYNEQFF.

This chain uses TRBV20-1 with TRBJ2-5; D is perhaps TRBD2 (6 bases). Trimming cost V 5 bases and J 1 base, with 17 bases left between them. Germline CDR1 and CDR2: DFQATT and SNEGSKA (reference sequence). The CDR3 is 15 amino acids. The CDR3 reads CSAPPGGRLQETQYF. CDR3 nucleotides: TGCAGTGCTCCCCCCGGAGGGAGGCTCCAAGAGACCCAGTACTTC.

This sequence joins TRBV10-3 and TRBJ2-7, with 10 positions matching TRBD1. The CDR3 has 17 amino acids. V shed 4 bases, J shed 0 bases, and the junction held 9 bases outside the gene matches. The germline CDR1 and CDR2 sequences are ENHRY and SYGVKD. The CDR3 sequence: CAISAGGTGEGSYEQYF. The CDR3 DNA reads TGTGCCATCAGTGCCGGAGGGACAGGGGAGGGCTCCTACGAGCAGTACTTC.

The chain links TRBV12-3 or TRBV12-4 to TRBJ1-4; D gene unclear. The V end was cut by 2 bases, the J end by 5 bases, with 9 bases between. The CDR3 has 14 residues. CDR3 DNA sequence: TGTGCCAGCAGTTTAAGGCAGGACAATGAAAAACTGTTTTTT. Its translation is CASSLRQDNEKLFF.

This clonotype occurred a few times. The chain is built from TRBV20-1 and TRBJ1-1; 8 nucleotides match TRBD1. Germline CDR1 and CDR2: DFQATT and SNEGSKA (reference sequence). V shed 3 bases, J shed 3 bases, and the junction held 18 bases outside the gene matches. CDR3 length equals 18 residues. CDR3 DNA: TGCAGTGCTAGGGGGCCGTATAAGTTCGAGACAGGGGACACTGAAGCTTTCTTT. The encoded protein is CSARGPYKFETGDTEAFF.

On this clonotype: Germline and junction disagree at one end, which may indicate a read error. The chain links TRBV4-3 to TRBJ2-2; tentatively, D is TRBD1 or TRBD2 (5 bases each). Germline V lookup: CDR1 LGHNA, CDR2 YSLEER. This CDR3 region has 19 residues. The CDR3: CASSQEFPGRFANPGELFF. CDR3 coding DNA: TGCGCCAGCAGCCAAGAATTTCCGGGGCGGTTCGCGAACCCCGGGGAGCTGTTTTTT.

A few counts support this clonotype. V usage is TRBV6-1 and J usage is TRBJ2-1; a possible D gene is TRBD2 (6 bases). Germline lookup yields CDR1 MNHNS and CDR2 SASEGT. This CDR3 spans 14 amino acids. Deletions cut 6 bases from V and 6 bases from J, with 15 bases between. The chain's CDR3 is CASSPWGVANEQFF. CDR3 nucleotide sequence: TGTGCCAGCAGCCCCTGGGGGGTTGCCAATGAGCAGTTCTTC.

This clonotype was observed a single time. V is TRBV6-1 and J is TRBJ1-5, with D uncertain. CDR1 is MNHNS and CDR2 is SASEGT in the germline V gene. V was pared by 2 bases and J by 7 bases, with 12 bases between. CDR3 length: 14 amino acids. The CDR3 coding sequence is TGTGCCAGCAGTGAAAAGAGGGTTGTACAGCCCCAGCATTTT. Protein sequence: CASSEKRVVQPQHF.

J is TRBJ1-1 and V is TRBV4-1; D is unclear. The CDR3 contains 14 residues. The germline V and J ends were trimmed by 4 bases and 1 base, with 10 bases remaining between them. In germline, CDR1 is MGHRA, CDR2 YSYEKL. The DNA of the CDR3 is TGCGCCAGCAGCCTAATAACTAGGAACACTGAAGCTTTCTTT. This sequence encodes CASSLITRNTEAFF.

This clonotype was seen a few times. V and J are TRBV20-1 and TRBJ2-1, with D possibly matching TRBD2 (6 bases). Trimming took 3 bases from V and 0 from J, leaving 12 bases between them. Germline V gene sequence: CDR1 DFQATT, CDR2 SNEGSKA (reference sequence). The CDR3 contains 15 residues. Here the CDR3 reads CSARLKRVSYNEQFF. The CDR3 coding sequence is TGCAGTGCTAGGTTGAAGCGGGTCTCCTACAATGAGCAGTTCTTC.

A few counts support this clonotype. CDR3 nucleotide sequence: TGTGCCAGCAACGGGGCTAATCAGCCCCAGCATTTT. This sequence encodes CASNGANQPQHF. V is TRBV28 and J is TRBJ1-5, with a possible D match to TRBD1 (5 bases). The CDR3 runs 12 residues. Germline lookup yields CDR1 MDHEN and CDR2 SYDVKM. The V end was cut by 7 bases, the J end by 4 bases, with 8 bases between.

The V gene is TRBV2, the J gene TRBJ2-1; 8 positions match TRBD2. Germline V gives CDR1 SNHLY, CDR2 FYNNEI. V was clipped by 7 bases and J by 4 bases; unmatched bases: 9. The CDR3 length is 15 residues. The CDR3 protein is CASTPSGHPYNEQFF. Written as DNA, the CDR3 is TGTGCCAGCACCCCTAGCGGGCACCCGTACAATGAGCAGTTCTTC.

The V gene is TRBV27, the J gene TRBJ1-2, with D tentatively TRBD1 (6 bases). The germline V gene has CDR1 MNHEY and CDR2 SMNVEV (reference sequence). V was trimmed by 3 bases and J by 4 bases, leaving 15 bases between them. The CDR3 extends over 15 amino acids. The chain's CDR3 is CASSLTGAILYGYTF. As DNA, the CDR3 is TGTGCCAGCAGTTTGACGGGGGCGATTCTCTATGGCTACACCTTC.

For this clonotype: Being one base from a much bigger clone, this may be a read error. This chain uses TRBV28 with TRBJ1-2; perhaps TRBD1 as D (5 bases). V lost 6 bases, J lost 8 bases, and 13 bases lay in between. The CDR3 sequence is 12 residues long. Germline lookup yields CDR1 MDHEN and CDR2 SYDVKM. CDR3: CASRRSRDGYTF. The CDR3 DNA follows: TGTGCCAGCAGGCGGTCGAGGGACGGCTACACCTTC.

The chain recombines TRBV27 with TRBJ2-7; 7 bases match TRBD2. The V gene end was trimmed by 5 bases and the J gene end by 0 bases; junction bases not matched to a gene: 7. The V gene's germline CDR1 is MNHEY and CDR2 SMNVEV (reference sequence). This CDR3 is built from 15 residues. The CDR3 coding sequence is TGTGCCAGCAGTGATAGCGGGTCGAGCTCCTACGAGCAGTACTTC. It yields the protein CASSDSGSSSYEQYF.

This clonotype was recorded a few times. In DNA form, the CDR3 reads TGCGCCAGCAGCCAAGATCTAGTCCAGGGGGCTAATGAAAAACTGTTTTTT. The encoded protein is CASSQDLVQGANEKLFF. The chain joins TRBV4-3 to TRBJ1-4, with 7 bases aligning to TRBD1. Germline assignment: CDR1 LGHNA and CDR2 YSLEER. CDR3 size: 17 residues. The V gene end was trimmed by 0 bases and the J gene end by 3 bases; junction bases not matched to a gene: 7.

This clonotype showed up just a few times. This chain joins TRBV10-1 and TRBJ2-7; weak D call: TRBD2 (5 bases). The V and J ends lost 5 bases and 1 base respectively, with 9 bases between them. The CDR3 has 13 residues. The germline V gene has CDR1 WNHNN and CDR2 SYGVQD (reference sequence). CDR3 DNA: TGCGCCAGCAGTATTCAGCGGTCCTACGAGCAGTACTTC. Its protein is CASSIQRSYEQYF.

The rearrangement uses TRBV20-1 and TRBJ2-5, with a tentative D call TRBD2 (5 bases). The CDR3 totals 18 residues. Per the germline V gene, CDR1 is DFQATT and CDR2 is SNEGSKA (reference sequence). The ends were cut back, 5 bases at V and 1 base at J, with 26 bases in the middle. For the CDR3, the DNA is TGCAGTGCTCGGGCGGGCCGCTACACCCCCAGCGCCCAAGAGACCCAGTACTTC. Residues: CSARAGRYTPSAQETQYF.

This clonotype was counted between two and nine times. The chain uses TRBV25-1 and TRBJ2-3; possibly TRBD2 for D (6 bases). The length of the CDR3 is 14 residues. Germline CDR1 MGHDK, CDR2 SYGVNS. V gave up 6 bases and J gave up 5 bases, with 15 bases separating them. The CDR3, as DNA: TGTGCCAGCAGGGGGCGGGGTTTCAAAGATACGCAGTATTTT. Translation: CASRGRGFKDTQYF.

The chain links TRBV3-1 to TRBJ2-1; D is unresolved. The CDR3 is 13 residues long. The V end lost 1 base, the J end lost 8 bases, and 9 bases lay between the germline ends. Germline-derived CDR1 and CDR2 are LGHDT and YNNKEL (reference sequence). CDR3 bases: TGTGCCAGCAGCCAAGTACCGCTAGATGAGCAGTTCTTC. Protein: CASSQVPLDEQFF.

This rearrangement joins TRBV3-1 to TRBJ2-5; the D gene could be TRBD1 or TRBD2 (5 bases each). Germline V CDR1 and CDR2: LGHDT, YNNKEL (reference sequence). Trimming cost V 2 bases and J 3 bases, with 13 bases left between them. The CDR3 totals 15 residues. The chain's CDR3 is CASSQPGTSEETQYF. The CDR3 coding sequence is TGTGCCAGCAGCCAACCGGGGACCTCCGAAGAGACCCAGTACTTC.

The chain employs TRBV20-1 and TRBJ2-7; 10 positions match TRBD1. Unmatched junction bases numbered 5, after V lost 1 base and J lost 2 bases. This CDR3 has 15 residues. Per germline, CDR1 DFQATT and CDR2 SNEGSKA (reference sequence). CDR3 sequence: CSARGGTGVTYEQYF. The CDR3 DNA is TGCAGTGCTAGAGGGGGGACAGGGGTGACCTACGAGCAGTACTTC.